This T cell receptor (beta chain) was observed in a study of CD8+CD57+ T cells in acquired aplastic anemia. Across the whole study: Quantities of DNA derived from sorted CD4+ and CD8+ cells averaged around 3 ug.

This clonotype was seen at least ten times. TCR beta VDJ combinations and CDR3 sequences were profiled from genomic DNA. TCRdb re-derived calls from the reads in MiXCR, one entry per CDR3 protein. This sample carries a few hundred thousand distinct CDR3 sequences, 60% to 65% of them seen once, and the ten largest clones take about 29%. The CDR3 spans 15 residues. Trimming cost V 2 bases and J 2 bases; bases outside gene matches: 4. In germline, CDR1 is SGHVS, CDR2 FNYEAQ. The TCR sequence derives from a human donor in good health. Sequenced input: sorted CD4+, CD8+, or CD8+CD57+ T cells (not recorded which) from PBMCs. The V call is TRBV7-6, the J call TRBJ2-3; TRBD2 matches 7 bases. CDR3 region: CASSLHGGSTDTQYF. The CDR3 bases are TGTGCCAGCAGCTTACACGGGGGGTCCACAGATACGCAGTATTTT.